The TCR beta chain described here comes from a study of cytomegalovirus exposure and HLA in healthy donors. The study ran its PCR with 60 Vbeta and 13 Jbeta primers. Data came from immunoSEQ multiplex PCR; TCRdb stores just in-frame clones and leaves some out. The top ten hold around 2.5% of the sample, which has roughly 81,000 clones, roughly 85% seen once. Germline V gives CDR1 SGHTA, CDR2 FQGNSA. V was cut by 5 bases and J by 8 bases, with 12 bases left in between. The CDR3 totals 12 residues. For this clone: Its specificity is not known.

Overall study results and limits: It was reported in a later analysis that an Asian-associated ancestry cluster showed fewer N-insertions than the approximately 670-donor mean. It emerged from a later analysis that several of the most significant clusters appeared to be linked to common viral pathogens. While the bulk of TCR sequences proved rare, some public TCRs turned up in many donors. Later on, a genetic analysis was performed. It linked a missense variant in DCLRE1C with V- and J-gene trimming of TCR beta.

The sample taken for sequencing was PBMCs. The receptor's source is a man between 25 and 39 years old in good health and CMV-seronegative. The chain carries TRBV7-2 and TRBJ1-2; no clear D gene. CDR3 in amino acids: CASSTAGRGYTF. DNA for the CDR3: TGTGCCAGCAGCACTGCGGGCAGAGGCTACACCTTC. Looking up the rest from reference TRBV7-2 and TRBJ1-2 gives the full variable domain: GAGVSQSPSNKVTEKGKDVELRCDPISGHTALYWYRQSLGQGLEFLIYFQGNSAPDKSGLPSDRFSAERTGGSVSTLTIQRTQQEDSAVYLCASSTAGRGYTFGSGTRLTVV.